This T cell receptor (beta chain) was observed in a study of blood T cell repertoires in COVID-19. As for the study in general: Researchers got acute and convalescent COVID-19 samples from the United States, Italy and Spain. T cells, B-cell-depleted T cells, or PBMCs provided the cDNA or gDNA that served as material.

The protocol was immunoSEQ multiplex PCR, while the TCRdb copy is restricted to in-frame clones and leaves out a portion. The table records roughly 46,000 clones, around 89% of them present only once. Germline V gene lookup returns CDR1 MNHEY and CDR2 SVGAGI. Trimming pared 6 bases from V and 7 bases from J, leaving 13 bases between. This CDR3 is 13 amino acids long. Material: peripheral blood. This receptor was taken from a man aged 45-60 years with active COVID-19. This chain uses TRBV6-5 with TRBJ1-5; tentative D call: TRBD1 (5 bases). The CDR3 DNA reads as TGTGCCAGCAGGGGGGGGGTAGGCCAGCCCCAGCATTTT. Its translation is CASRGGVGQPQHF.